This TCR beta chain was identified during a study of T cells in Graves' hyperthyroidism and ophthalmopathy. This clonotype was observed at least ten times. Authors of the study amplified TCR beta CDR3 regions from RNA transcripts. With the HTBI primer set, the TCR CDR3 went through a first round of RT-PCR. TCRdb fed the multiplex PCR reads into MiXCR, producing one record per CDR3 protein. The sample lists about 480,000 distinct CDR3 sequences; under 15% were seen once. The specimen was blood. This sequence was found in a woman between 18 and 30 years old with Graves' hyperthyroidism.

The CDR3 region is CAITTSPDTQYF. DNA of the CDR3: TGTGCCATTACGACTAGCCCAGATACGCAGTATTTT. The J gene is TRBJ2-3, the V gene TRBV12-3 or TRBV12-4; 7 bases line up with TRBD2. The CDR3 runs to 12 residues. V shed 10 bases, J shed 4 bases, and the junction held 5 bases outside the gene matches.